The clone carrying this T cell receptor (beta chain) has at least ten counts. This entry comes from a study of early T cells in non-severe SARS-CoV-2 infection. Trimming at V came to 4 bases and at J to 9 bases, leaving 11 bases not matched to a gene. This CDR3 has 17 amino acids. CDR1 is KGHDR and CDR2 is SFDVKD in the germline V gene. TCRdb re-called the 5' RACE reads through MiXCR, storing one row per CDR3 protein. The data hold about 34,000 distinct CDR3 sequences, with 5.5% to 7.5% observed a single time. The V gene is TRBV24-1, the J gene TRBJ2-1; 13 bases align to TRBD2. What was sequenced was whole blood. This receptor was obtained from an adult who was a healthcare worker with PCR-confirmed SARS-CoV-2 infection or an uninfected control (not recorded which). CDR3 protein: CATSDRTTSGGRSEQFF. For the CDR3, the DNA is TGTGCCACCAGTGACCGAACGACTAGCGGGGGGCGGAGTGAGCAGTTCTTC.